These T cell receptor beta chains were read from a single sample in a study of shared T cell receptors in the human thymus. Repertoires were generated with immunoSEQ multiplex PCR, while TCRdb's copy carries only in-frame clones and drops some. The data contain some 660,000 clones, around 87% of them singletons. These same data were also listed under a study on human thymus T cells.

Sequenced material: thymocytes. The origin of the receptors is a boy in the first two years of life with a congenital heart defect. The CDR3 runs from the conserved cysteine through the conserved F or W. Fields, in order: D gene, J gene, V gene, clone size, CDR3 protein, CDR3 DNA. D genes are given only for firm matches. The size entry is marked missing in some rows and otherwise reads once, few, many or a size class.

>NA|TRBJ1-4|TRBV27|NA
CASSPRADSESSATNEKLFF
TGTGCCAGCAGTCCCAGGGCCGACAGTGAAAGCTCGGCAACTAATGAAAAACTGTTTTTT
>NA|TRBJ1-4|TRBV5-6|NA
CASINRDATNEKLFF
TGTGCCAGCATTAACAGAGATGCAACTAATGAAAAACTGTTTTTT
>TRBD1|TRBJ2-7|TRBV12-5|NA
CASGLNRGTEALRPYEQYF
TGTGCTAGTGGTCTCAACCGAGGGACAGAGGCCCTTAGACCCTACGAGCAGTACTTC
>NA|TRBJ1-6|TRBV4-3|NA
CASSHRDSHNYSPLHF
TGCGCCAGCAGCCACCGGGACTCACATAATTATTCACCCCTCCACTTT
>NA|TRBJ2-3|TRBV4-3|NA
CASSQVSGSTDTQYF
TGCGCCAGCAGCCAAGTTTCAGGGAGCACAGATACGCAGTATTTT
>NA|TRBJ1-1|TRBV2|NA
CASKAASLNTEAFF
TGTGCCAGCAAGGCAGCTAGTTTGAACACTGAAGCTTTCTTT
>NA|TRBJ1-4|TRBV5-1|few
CASSLAGDKLFF
TGCGCCAGCAGCTTGGCCGGGGATAAACTGTTTTTT
>NA|TRBJ1-2|TRBV6-5|few
CASSDLGYGYTF
TGTGCCAGCAGCGACTTGGGTTACGGCTACACCTTC
>NA|TRBJ1-1|TRBV10-1|NA
CASSETRTGGISMNTEAFF
TGCGCCAGCAGTGAAACTCGGACGGGAGGGATATCAATGAACACTGAAGCTTTCTTT
>TRBD2|TRBJ2-7|TRBV15|NA
CATSRERLAGGNEQYF
TGTGCCACCAGCAGAGAGAGACTAGCGGGAGGGAACGAGCAGTACTTC
>TRBD1|TRBJ2-7|TRBV28|once
CASSRKTGPAYEQYF
TGTGCCAGCAGTAGAAAGACAGGGCCAGCCTACGAGCAGTACTTC
>TRBD1|TRBJ2-7|TRBV11-2|NA
CASSVDRIAYEQYF
TGTGCCAGCAGCGTGGACAGGATCGCGTACGAGCAGTACTTC
>TRBD2|TRBJ2-1|TRBV11-3|NA
CASSEGRLAGDNEQFF
TGTGCCAGCAGCGAGGGGAGGCTAGCGGGAGACAATGAGCAGTTCTTC
>NA|TRBJ2-1|TRBV28|NA
CASSASKRKLYGYNEQFF
TGTGCCAGCAGCGCGAGCAAGAGGAAATTGTATGGTTACAATGAGCAGTTCTTC
>NA|TRBJ1-2|TRBV6-5|NA
CASSPRVPECMRYTF
TGTGCCAGCAGTCCCAGGGTTCCGGAATGTATGCGCTACACCTTC
>NA|TRBJ2-1|TRBV7-8|NA
CASSAPRGTFRSSYNEQFF
TGTGCCAGCAGCGCACCTAGAGGGACTTTCCGTAGCTCCTACAATGAGCAGTTCTTC
>NA|TRBJ2-1|TRBV5-1|NA
CASSFTRGGEQFF
TGCGCCAGCAGCTTCACTAGGGGAGGTGAGCAGTTCTTC
>TRBD1|TRBJ1-1|TRBV27|NA
CASVRQGEAFF
TGTGCCAGCGTACGACAGGGTGAAGCTTTCTTT
>TRBD1|TRBJ2-7|TRBV4-2|NA
CASSPGTDSYEQYF
TGTGCCAGCAGCCCAGGGACAGATTCCTACGAGCAGTACTTC
>NA|TRBJ1-2|TRBV18|NA
CASSPPGAGYGYTF
TGTGCCAGCTCACCACCGGGGGCAGGCTATGGCTACACCTTC